This entry describes one T cell receptor (beta chain). The target antigen is unknown. The entry originates in a study of cytomegalovirus exposure and HLA in healthy donors. Use of 60 Vbeta and 13 Jbeta primers characterized the PCR. This table comes from immunoSEQ multiplex PCR, and its TCRdb copy is limited to in-frame clones, with some not included. Seen here are roughly 80,000 clones, over 65% observed once, and the top ten hold 2.5% to 3.5%. Overall study findings and caveats: Indistinguishable V segments such as TRBV6-2 and TRBV6-3 were excluded. As a later analysis revealed, the rate of TCR association differed by HLA locus, with DRB1 most and HLA-C fewest.

The J segment lost 5 bases and the V segment lost 5 bases, leaving 9 bases of the junction unmatched. The CDR3 contains 14 residues. CDR1 and CDR2 from the germline V gene are SGHAT and FQNNGV. The sequencing input was PBMCs. This clonotype originated in a man aged 50-60 years in good health and CMV-seropositive. This chain joins TRBV11-2 and TRBJ2-7; 7 bases fit TRBD1. CDR3 bases: TGTGCCAGCAGCACGCGACAGGGATACGACGAGCAGTACTTC. Residues: CASSTRQGYDEQYF.